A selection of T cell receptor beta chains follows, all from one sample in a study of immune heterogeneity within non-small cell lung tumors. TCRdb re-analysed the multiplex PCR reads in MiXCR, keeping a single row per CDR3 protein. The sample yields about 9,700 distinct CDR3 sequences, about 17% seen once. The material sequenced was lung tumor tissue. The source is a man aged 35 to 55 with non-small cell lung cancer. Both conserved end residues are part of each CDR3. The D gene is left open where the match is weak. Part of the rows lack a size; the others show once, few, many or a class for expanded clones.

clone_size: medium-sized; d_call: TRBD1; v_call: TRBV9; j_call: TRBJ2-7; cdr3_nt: TGTGCCAGCAGTAGGGGGCTAACATCCTTCTACGAGCAGTACTTC; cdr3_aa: CASSRGLTSFYEQYF
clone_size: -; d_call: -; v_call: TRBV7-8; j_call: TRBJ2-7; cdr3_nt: TGTGCCAGCAGCTTAGTTGGCTACGAGCAGCACTTC; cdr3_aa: CASSLVGYEQHF
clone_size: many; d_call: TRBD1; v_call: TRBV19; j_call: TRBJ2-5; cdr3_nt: TGTGCCAGTCGGGACAGGGGACTAGAGACCCAGTACTTC; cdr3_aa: CASRDRGLETQYF
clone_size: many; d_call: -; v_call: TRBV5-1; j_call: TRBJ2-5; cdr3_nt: TGCGCCAGCAGCTTCGTAGGTGGTGGTGAGACCCAGTACTTC; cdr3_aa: CASSFVGGGETQYF
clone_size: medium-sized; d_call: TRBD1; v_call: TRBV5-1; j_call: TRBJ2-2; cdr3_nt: TGCGCCAGCAGCTTGGCGGTGACAGGGCTCACCGGGGAGCTGTTTTTT; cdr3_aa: CASSLAVTGLTGELFF
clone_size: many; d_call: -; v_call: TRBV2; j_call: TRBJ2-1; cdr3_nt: TGTGCCAGCAGCCTACTAGGGAGCTCCTACAATGAGCAGTTCTTC; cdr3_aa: CASSLLGSSYNEQFF
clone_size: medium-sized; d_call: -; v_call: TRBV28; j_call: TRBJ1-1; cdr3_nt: TGTGCCAGCAGTAGGACAGCTGAAGCTTTCTTT; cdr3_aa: CASSRTAEAFF
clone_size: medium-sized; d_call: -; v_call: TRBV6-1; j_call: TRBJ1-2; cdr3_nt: TGTGCCAGCAGTGAATCCAACAGGCCGAATGGCTACACCTTC; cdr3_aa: CASSESNRPNGYTF
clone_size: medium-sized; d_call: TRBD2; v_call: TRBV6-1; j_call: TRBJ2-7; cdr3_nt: TGTGCCAGTCTAACTAGCGCGAGTGTCTACGAGCAGTACTTC; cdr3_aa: CASLTSASVYEQYF
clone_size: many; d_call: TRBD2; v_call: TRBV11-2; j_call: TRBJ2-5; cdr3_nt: TGTGCCAGCAGCTTAGACCTAGCGGGGGGGCTGGAGACCCAGTACTTC; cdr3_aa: CASSLDLAGGLETQYF
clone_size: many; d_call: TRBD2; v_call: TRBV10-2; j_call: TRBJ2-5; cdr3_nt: TGCGCCAGCACCCTAGCGGGGAAAGAGACCCAGTACTTC; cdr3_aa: CASTLAGKETQYF
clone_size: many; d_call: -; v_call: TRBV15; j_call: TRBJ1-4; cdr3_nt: TGTGCCACCAGGCAGGGGTATGCTAATGAAAAACTGTTTTTT; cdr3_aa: CATRQGYANEKLFF
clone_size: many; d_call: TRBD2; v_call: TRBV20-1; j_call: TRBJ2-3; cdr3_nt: TGCAGTGCTACTCCCGGGACTAGCGACACAGATACGCAGTATTTT; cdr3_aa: CSATPGTSDTDTQYF
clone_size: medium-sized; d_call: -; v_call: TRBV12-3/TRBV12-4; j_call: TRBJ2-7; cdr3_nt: TGTGCCAGCAGTTTTGCGTCACCCTACGAGCAGTACTTC; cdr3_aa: CASSFASPYEQYF
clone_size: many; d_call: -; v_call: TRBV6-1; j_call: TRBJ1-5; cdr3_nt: TGTGCCAGCAGTGTTCGGGGGGCGCAGAGATATAGCAATCAGCCCCAGCATTTT; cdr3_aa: CASSVRGAQRYSNQPQHF
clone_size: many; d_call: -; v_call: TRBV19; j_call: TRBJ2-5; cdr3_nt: TGTGCCAGTAGTCCGGAAGGTCAAGAGACCCAGTACTTC; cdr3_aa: CASSPEGQETQYF
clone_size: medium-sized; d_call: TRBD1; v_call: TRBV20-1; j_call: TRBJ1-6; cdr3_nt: TGCAGTGCTCCAGGGGGCCCAGGGTCACCCCTCCACTTT; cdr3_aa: CSAPGGPGSPLHF
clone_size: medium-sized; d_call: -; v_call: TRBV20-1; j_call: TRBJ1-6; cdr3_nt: TGCAGTGCTAACAGGGATGGGGGTCTTAATAATTCACCCCTCCACTTT; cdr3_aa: CSANRDGGLNNSPLHF
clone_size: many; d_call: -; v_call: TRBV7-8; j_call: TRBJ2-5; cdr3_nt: TGTGCCAGCAGCTTTAATCCGGAAGAGACCCAGTACTTC; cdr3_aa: CASSFNPEETQYF
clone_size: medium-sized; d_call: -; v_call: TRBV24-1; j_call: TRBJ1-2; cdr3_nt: TGTGCCACCAGTGACCCCGGCGTGGGGAGGGACGGCTACACCTTC; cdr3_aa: CATSDPGVGRDGYTF
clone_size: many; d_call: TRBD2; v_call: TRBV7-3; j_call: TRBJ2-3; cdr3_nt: TGTGCCAGCAGCCGCGGACTAGCGGGGGACTTGGATACGCAGTATTTT; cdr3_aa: CASSRGLAGDLDTQYF
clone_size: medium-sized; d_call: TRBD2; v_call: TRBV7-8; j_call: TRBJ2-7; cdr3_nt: TGTGCCAGCAGCGGATTTATAGGTGGGAGGGCCTTCGAGCAGTACTTC; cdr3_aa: CASSGFIGGRAFEQYF